This T cell receptor beta chain was sequenced for a study of T cells in Graves' hyperthyroidism and ophthalmopathy. Trimming took 1 base from V and 5 from J, leaving 1 base between them. The germline V gene encodes CDR1 PRHDT and CDR2 FYEKMQ (reference sequence). The CDR3 has 11 residues. What was amplified from RNA transcripts were TCR beta CDR3 regions. The HTBI primer set served for first-round RT-PCR of the TCR CDR3. TCRdb used MiXCR to reprocess the multiplex PCR reads, holding one entry per CDR3 protein. The sample has approximately 710,000 distinct CDR3 sequences; 17% are singletons. There are many counts of this clonotype.

Sequencing was done on a sample of blood. This sequence was found in a man aged 45-65 years with Graves' hyperthyroidism. The V call is TRBV13, the J call TRBJ2-3; D gene ambiguous. The CDR3 loop reads CASSLEDTQYF. The CDR3 nucleotides read TGTGCCAGCAGCTTAGAAGATACGCAGTATTTT.